This T cell receptor beta chain was documented in a study of cytomegalovirus exposure and HLA in healthy donors. Overall study results and limits: Most of the TCR beta V segments (in an earlier analysis) were productive either about 90% or about 30% of the time.

The PCR ran on 60 Vbeta and 13 Jbeta primers. Sequencing used immunoSEQ multiplex PCR; TCRdb keeps in-frame clones, though not all of them. The sample shows 110,000 to 150,000 clones, roughly 82% of them seen only once. To note about this clone: Its antigen is unidentified.

The sequencing sample was made of PBMCs. The sequence was collected from a man under 40 in good health and CMV-seronegative.

The CDR3 region is CASTSSRQDNSPLHF. Here the CDR3 DNA reads TGTGCCAGCACCTCCTCGAGACAGGATAATTCACCCCTCCACTTT. V usage is TRBV27 and J usage is TRBJ1-6, with D tentatively TRBD1 (6 bases). Trimming left V 7 bases short and J 5 bases short, with 15 bases between. The CDR3 has 15 amino acids. Germline lookup yields CDR1 MNHEY and CDR2 SMNVEV (reference sequence).